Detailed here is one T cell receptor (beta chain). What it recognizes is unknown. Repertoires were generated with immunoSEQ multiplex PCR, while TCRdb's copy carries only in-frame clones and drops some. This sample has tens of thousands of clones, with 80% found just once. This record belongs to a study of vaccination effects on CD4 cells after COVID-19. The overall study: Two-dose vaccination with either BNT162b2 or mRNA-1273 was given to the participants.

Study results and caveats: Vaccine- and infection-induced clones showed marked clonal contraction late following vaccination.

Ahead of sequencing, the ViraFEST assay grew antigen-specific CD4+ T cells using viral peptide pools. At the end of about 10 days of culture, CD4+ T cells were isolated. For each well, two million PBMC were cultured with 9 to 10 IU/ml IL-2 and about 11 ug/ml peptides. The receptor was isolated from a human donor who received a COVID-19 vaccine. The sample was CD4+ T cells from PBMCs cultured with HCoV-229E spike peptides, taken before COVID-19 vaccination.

The CDR3 is CAIRSGNTEAFF. In DNA, the CDR3 is TGTGCCATCAGGAGTGGGAACACTGAAGCTTTCTTT. The genes are TRBV10-3 and TRBJ1-1; D gene ambiguous. Trimming took 6 bases from V and 1 from J, leaving 6 bases between them. The CDR3 runs 12 residues. Germline CDR1 and CDR2: ENHRY and SYGVKD.